This T cell receptor (beta chain) was recovered during a study of T-cell memory formation after mild COVID-19. Study as a whole: Largely donor-specific sequence clusters came from a couple of donors. Whole-study findings and limits: Memory cells collected pre-infection included some clones that later responded, suggesting cross-reactive memory joined. From day 15 to 85, contracting clones were balanced between CD4 and CD8, whereas later expanders leaned toward CD4+.

For this clonotype: The antigen is not known.

TCRdb processed the 5' RACE reads anew with MiXCR; each CDR3 protein has one entry. The sample has around 190,000 distinct CDR3 sequences, 18% seen once. Specimen: PBMCs or a T cell subset sorted from them (not recorded which). The receptor was isolated from a man aged 18 to 30 who had mild COVID-19 (a few samples of this study predate the infection). Cell type and time point are not known.

CDR3 protein: CASSELSISYEQYF. The DNA of the CDR3 is TGTGCCAGCAGTGAACTCAGCATCTCCTACGAGCAGTACTTC. The gene calls are TRBV6-1 and TRBJ2-7, with D hard to call. CDR1 MNHNS and CDR2 SASEGT come from the germline V gene. There are 14 residues in the CDR3. The V gene lost 2 bases and the J gene lost 0 bases, with 8 bases spanning the gap.